What follows is one T cell receptor beta chain and its context. The sample is drawn from a study of blood T cell repertoires in COVID-19. Methods used by the authors: Using reference gene primer amplification, nucleated cell counts were estimated. Data came from immunoSEQ multiplex PCR; TCRdb stores just in-frame clones and leaves some out. D and trimming were read from the DNA, whereas the V and J calls and clone size are those reported in that table. Of 200,000 to 250,000 clones listed, more than 80% are singletons. V was shortened by 0 bases and J by 7 bases, with 15 bases between the two germline ends. This CDR3 is 15 amino acids long. Germline V gene data show CDR1 as SEHNR and CDR2 as FQNEAQ (reference sequence).

Sample: peripheral blood. This TCR came from a man aged 25-40 years with COVID-19, enrolled during active disease. The chain has TRBV7-9 and TRBJ1-1; D is unresolved. The CDR3 nucleotides read TGTGCCAGCAGCTTAGCCGTCCTACTCAACTATGAAGCTTTCTTT. It encodes CASSLAVLLNYEAFF. The full variable domain, its missing parts supplied by reference TRBV7-9 and TRBJ1-1, is DTGVSQNPRHKITKRGQNVTFRCDPISEHNRLYWYRQTLGQGPEFLTYFQNEAQLEKSRLLSDRFSAERPKGSFSTLEIQRTEQGDSAMYLCASSLAVLLNYEAFFGQGTRLTVV.